These 5 T cell receptor beta chains were sequenced from one sample in a study of cytomegalovirus exposure and HLA in healthy donors. The PCR made use of 60 Vbeta and 13 Jbeta primers. This table comes from immunoSEQ multiplex PCR, and its TCRdb copy is limited to in-frame clones, with some not included. This sample carries about 120,000 clones, over 15% of them seen once, and the ten largest clones take 2.9%. The specimen was PBMCs. The receptors come from a female donor in good health and CMV-seropositive.

This clone was found a few times. This specimen includes other DNA sequences encoding the same CDR3. The J gene is TRBJ1-1, the V gene TRBV7-9; no clear D gene. CDR3 length: 12 amino acids. Germline V CDR1 and CDR2: SEHNR, FQNEAQ (reference sequence). V lost 3 bases, J lost 6 bases, and 8 bases lay in between. The CDR3 here is CASSLGEAEAFF. CDR3 nucleotide sequence: TGTGCCAGCAGCTTGGGTGAGGCTGAAGCTTTCTTT.

The rearrangement links TRBV2 to TRBJ2-7; D gene unclear. The CDR3 loop spans 12 amino acids. V gave up 6 bases and J gave up 1 base, with 7 bases separating them. Germline lookup yields CDR1 SNHLY and CDR2 FYNNEI. CDR3 coding DNA: TGTGCCAGCAGGTGGCAGTCCTACGAGCAGTACTTC. This encodes CASRWQSYEQYF. The full variable domain, in which reference TRBV2 and TRBJ2-7 provide the parts outside the CDR3, is EPEVTQTPSHQVTQMGQEVILRCVPISNHLYFYWYRQILGQKVEFLVSFYNNEISEKSEIFDDQFSVERPDGSNFTLKIRSTKLEDSAMYFCASRWQSYEQYFGPGTRLTVT.

This clone was seen more than once but under ten times. The chain joins TRBV7-4 to TRBJ1-5; possible D gene TRBD1, 5 bases. The CDR3 is made up of 15 amino acids. Deletions cut 6 bases from V and 3 bases from J, with 15 bases between. Germline values: CDR1 SGHVT, CDR2 SQSDAQ. The CDR3 reads CASSGSGRNNQPQHF. Written as DNA, the CDR3 is TGTGCCAGCAGTGGGTCAGGGAGGAACAATCAGCCCCAGCATTTT.

This clone was recorded a few times. The genes are TRBV9 and TRBJ2-3; weak D call: TRBD1 (6 bases). This CDR3 contains 13 residues. Deletions cut 0 bases from V and 6 bases from J, with 8 bases between. The germline V gene encodes CDR1 SGDLS and CDR2 YYNGEE. The CDR3 reads CASSVVGADTQYF. CDR3 DNA: TGTGCCAGCAGCGTAGTGGGGGCGGATACGCAGTATTTT.

V is TRBV28 and J is TRBJ2-7; 11 bases agree with TRBD2. The V gene end was trimmed by 6 bases and the J gene end by 6 bases; junction bases not matched to a gene: 10. The CDR3 length is 15 residues. The germline gives CDR1 MDHEN, CDR2 SYDVKM. As DNA, the CDR3 is TGTGCCAGCAGGGCTCTAGCGGGAGGTGCTTCCGAGCAGTACTTC. As protein: CASRALAGGASEQYF.